One and the same sample provided the 9 T cell receptor beta chains below, sequenced in a study of control samples from healthy donors and cancer patients. Only in-frame clones appear in the TCRdb table, and some are missing; sequencing was by immunoSEQ multiplex PCR. The sample carries about 140,000 clones, roughly 92% recorded once. Input material: blood. These receptors originate from a man in his forties in good health.

This clone came up once. The chain employs TRBV7-8 and TRBJ1-1, with TRBD1 identical over 8 bases. The V gene's germline CDR1 is SGHVS and CDR2 FQNEAQ. The CDR3 is 14 amino acids. Trimming at V came to 5 bases and at J to 2 bases, leaving 4 bases not matched to a gene. The CDR3 sequence is CASSPRGLNTEAFF. CDR3 nucleotide sequence: TGTGCCAGCAGCCCCAGGGGGCTAAACACTGAAGCTTTCTTT.

J is TRBJ1-1 and V is TRBV9; D not certain. CDR3 length: 15 residues. CDR1 and CDR2 from the germline V gene are SGDLS and YYNGEE. Trimming removed 1 base at V and 0 bases at J, with 10 bases between. CDR3 nucleotides: TGTGCCAGCAGCGTACGGGAGGGCATGAACACTGAAGCTTTCTTT. Protein sequence: CASSVREGMNTEAFF.

The chain carries TRBV7-2 and TRBJ2-3; 10 bases agree with TRBD2. The V gene's germline CDR1 is SGHTA and CDR2 FQGNSA. The CDR3 extends over 15 amino acids. The V and J ends lost 6 bases and 4 bases, in that order; junction bases with no gene match: 7. The CDR3 region is CASRFSGGFSDTQYF. CDR3 bases: TGTGCCAGCAGGTTTAGCGGGGGGTTCTCAGATACGCAGTATTTT. Full variable domain (missing parts from reference TRBV7-2 and TRBJ2-3): GAGVSQSPSNKVTEKGKDVELRCDPISGHTALYWYRQSLGQGLEFLIYFQGNSAPDKSGLPSDRFSAERTGGSVSTLTIQRTQQEDSAVYLCASRFSGGFSDTQYFGPGTRLTVL.

A remark on this clone: The junction departs from germline at one end; a sequencing error may be responsible. The CDR3 bases are TGTGCCAGCAGTGGACCGGGACAGGGGGAATTTGAGGAGTTCTTC. Translated: CASSGPGQGEFEEFF. The chain has TRBV27 and TRBJ2-1, with 11 bases identical to TRBD1. The CDR3 has 15 amino acids. The germline V gene has CDR1 MNHEY and CDR2 SMNVEV (reference sequence).

The chain uses TRBV10-1 and TRBJ2-3; 9 bases align to TRBD2. The germline CDR1 and CDR2 sequences are WNHNN and SYGVQD (reference sequence). This CDR3 comprises 15 residues. V lost 0 bases to trimming and J lost 6 bases; unmatched junction nucleotides: 4. CDR3 in amino acids: CASSESASGGDTQYF. CDR3 DNA sequence: TGCGCCAGCAGTGAGTCGGCCAGCGGGGGGGATACGCAGTATTTT.

The chain couples TRBV10-3 to TRBJ2-7; perhaps TRBD1 as D (6 bases). Germline CDR1 reads ENHRY; CDR2 reads SYGVKD. V lost 3 bases, J lost 2 bases, and 11 bases lay in between. The CDR3 consists of 14 residues. The CDR3 loop is CAISDTHRAYEQYF. The CDR3 nucleotides read TGTGCCATCAGTGATACCCACAGGGCCTACGAGCAGTACTTC.

The V and J genes are TRBV24-1 and TRBJ1-5, with 10 bases aligning to TRBD1. Unmatched junction bases numbered 10, after V lost 5 bases and J lost 1 base. The CDR3 sequence is 18 residues long. Germline loops: CDR1 KGHDR, CDR2 SFDVKD. The CDR3 DNA sequence: TGTGCCACCAGTGGCATTGACAGGGGGCTATGGAGCAATCAGCCCCAGCATTTT. The encoded protein is CATSGIDRGLWSNQPQHF.

This rearrangement joins TRBV9 to TRBJ2-1, with 10 bases aligning to TRBD2. Germline lookup yields CDR1 SGDLS and CDR2 YYNGEE. The CDR3 is 15 amino acids. V shed 4 bases, J shed 4 bases, and the junction held 5 bases outside the gene matches. The CDR3 here is CASSPRTSGYNEQFF. For the CDR3, the DNA is TGTGCCAGCAGCCCGAGGACTAGCGGTTACAATGAGCAGTTCTTC.

This chain links TRBV27 with TRBJ2-7, with D perhaps TRBD1 or TRBD2 (5 bases each). V was shortened by 6 bases and J by 4 bases, with 19 bases between the two germline ends. CDR3 length equals 15 residues. The germline V gene encodes CDR1 MNHEY and CDR2 SMNVEV (reference sequence). In DNA form, the CDR3 reads TGTGCCAGCAGCCACCCCGGGACCCCGGGATACGAGCAGTACTTC. It codes for CASSHPGTPGYEQYF.